Given below is one T cell receptor beta chain in context. No antigen is known for it. This sample was included in a study of shared clonotypes between healthy human individuals. Study details: Three plates were used per donor for CD4 naive, three for CD4 memory, two for CD8 naive and one for CD8 memory.

Study observations and caveats: Non-shared clonotypes displayed generation probabilities falling below those of clonotypes present in all four donors.

Clones were sequenced by immunoSEQ multiplex PCR, and TCRdb holds only the in-frame ones, with some missing. The repertoire holds more than 850,000 clones, with 75% to 85% as singletons. The CDR3 consists of 14 residues. Per the germline V gene, CDR1 is GTSNPN and CDR2 is SVGIG (reference sequence). Trimming cost V 7 bases and J 1 base, with 16 bases left between them. It was into CD45RA+ naive and CD45RA-negative memory subsets that the CD4+ cells were split. This clonotype originated in a man aged 18 to 30 in good health. Some clones in this sample may be carry-over from other donors' samples. The source material was memory CD4+ T cells from PBMCs. The subset was: CD45RA-negative fraction. This rearrangement joins TRBV30 to TRBJ2-5, with D unresolved. The CDR3 nucleotides read TGTGCCTTCTCGCAGGCTTTATTCCAAGAGACCCAGTACTTC. This codes for CAFSQALFQETQYF.